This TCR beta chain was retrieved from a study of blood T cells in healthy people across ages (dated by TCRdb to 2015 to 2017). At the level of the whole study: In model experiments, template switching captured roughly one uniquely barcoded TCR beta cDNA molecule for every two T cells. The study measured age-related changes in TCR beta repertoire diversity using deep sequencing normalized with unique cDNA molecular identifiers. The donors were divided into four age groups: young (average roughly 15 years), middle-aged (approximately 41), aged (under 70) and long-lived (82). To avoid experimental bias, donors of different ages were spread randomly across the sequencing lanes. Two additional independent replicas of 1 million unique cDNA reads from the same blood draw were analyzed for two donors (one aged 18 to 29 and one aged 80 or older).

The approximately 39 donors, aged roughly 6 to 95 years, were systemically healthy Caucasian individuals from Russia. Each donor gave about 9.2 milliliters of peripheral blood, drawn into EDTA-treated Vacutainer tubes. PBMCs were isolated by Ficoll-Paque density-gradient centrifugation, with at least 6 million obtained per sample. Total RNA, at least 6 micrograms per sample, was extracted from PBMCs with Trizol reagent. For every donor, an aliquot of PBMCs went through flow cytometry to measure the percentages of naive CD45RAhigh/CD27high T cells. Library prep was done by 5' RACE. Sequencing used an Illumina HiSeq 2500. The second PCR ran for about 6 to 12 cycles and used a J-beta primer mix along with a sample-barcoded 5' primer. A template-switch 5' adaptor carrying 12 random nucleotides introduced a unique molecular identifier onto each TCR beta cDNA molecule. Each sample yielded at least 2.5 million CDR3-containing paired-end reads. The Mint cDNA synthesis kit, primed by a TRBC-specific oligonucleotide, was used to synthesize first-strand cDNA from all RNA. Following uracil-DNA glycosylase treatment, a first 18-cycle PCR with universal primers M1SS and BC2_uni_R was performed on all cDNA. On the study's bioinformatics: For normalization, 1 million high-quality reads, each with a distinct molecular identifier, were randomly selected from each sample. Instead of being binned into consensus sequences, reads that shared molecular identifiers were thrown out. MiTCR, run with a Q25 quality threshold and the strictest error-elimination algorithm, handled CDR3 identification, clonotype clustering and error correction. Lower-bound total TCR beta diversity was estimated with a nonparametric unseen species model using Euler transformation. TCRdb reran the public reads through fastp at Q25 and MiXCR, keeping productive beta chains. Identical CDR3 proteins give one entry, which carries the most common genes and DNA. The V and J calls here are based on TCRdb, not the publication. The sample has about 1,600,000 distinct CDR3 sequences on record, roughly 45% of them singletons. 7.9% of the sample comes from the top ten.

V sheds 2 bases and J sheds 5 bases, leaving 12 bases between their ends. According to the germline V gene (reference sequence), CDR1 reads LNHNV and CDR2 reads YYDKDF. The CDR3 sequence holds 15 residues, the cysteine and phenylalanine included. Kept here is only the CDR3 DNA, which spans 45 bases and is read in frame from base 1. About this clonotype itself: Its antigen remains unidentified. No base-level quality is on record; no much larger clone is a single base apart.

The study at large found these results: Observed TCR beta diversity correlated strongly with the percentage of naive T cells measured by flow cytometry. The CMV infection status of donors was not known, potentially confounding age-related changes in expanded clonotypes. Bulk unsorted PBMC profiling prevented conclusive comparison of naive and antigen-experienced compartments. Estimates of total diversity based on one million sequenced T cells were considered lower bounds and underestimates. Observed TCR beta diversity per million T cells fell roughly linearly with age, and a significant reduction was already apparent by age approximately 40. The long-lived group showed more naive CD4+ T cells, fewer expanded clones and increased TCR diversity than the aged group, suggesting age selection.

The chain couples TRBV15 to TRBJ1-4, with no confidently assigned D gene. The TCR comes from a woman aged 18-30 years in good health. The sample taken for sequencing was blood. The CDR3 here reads CATSRIHGTNEKLFF. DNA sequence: TGTGCCACCAGCAGAATTCACGGAACAAATGAAAAACTGTTTTTT.